This passage covers 5 T cell receptor beta chains from one sample sequenced in a study of shared clonotypes between healthy human individuals. Method: immunoSEQ multiplex PCR; TCRdb's copy keeps in-frame clones and lacks some. Among around 440,000 clones listed, roughly three quarters were seen once. The sequencing sample was made of PBMCs. The receptors were sampled from a woman aged 35 to 49 in good health. Some clones in this sample may be carry-over from other donors' samples.

The rearrangement joins TRBV30 to TRBJ1-1; TRBD1 aligns across 7 bases. Germline loops: CDR1 GTSNPN, CDR2 SVGIG (reference sequence). This CDR3 comprises 15 residues. The J segment lost 0 bases and the V segment lost 2 bases, leaving 6 bases of the junction unmatched. The CDR3 reads CAWSPRTGMNTEAFF. For the CDR3, the DNA is TGTGCCTGGAGTCCTCGGACAGGAATGAACACTGAAGCTTTCTTT.

As concerns this clone: This sequence is one base from a far larger clone and is likely a read error. The chain has TRBV29-1 and TRBJ2-1, with 9 bases matching TRBD2. The CDR3 consists of 14 residues. Germline CDR1 SQVTM, CDR2 ANQGSEA. The CDR3 coding sequence is TGCAGCGTTGTAGAGCGGGAGGTACACAATGAGCAGCTCTTC. Translating gives CSVVEREVHNEQLF.

The chain carries TRBV28 and TRBJ1-5; the D gene is possibly TRBD1 (5 bases). CDR1 is MDHEN and CDR2 is SYDVKM in the germline V gene. The CDR3 loop spans 16 amino acids. Deletions cut 5 bases from V and 6 bases from J, with 20 bases between. The CDR3 region has the DNA TGTGCCAGCAGTGGAGACCCGGGACGAGGGACTCAGCCCCAGCATTTT. The encoded protein is CASSGDPGRGTQPQHF.

V is TRBV19 and J is TRBJ1-2, with 10 bases identical to TRBD1. After removal of 6 bases from V and 8 bases from J, the junction contained 6 bases not matched to a gene. The germline gives CDR1 LNHDA, CDR2 SQIVND (reference sequence). The CDR3 runs 13 residues. In DNA, the CDR3 is TGTGCCAGTAGGTGGGACAGGGGCAACGGCTACACCTTC. It translates to CASRWDRGNGYTF.

This clone was observed a handful of times. V usage is TRBV19 and J usage is TRBJ1-1; D is perhaps TRBD1 (5 bases). Trimming took off 8 bases at V and 6 bases at J, with 10 bases between the two ends. This CDR3 has 11 residues. Per the germline V gene, CDR1 is LNHDA and CDR2 is SQIVND (reference sequence). The CDR3 DNA reads TGTGCCAGTGGGGACCGCTCTGAAGCTTTCTTT. Its protein is CASGDRSEAFF.